The clone carrying this TCR beta chain was counted many times. With 5 bases clipped from V and 0 bases from J, the junction kept 15 bases outside the gene matches. CDR1 LGHNT and CDR2 FRNRAP come from the germline V gene. The CDR3 runs 18 residues. These data belong to a study of patients and donors after allogeneic stem cell transplantation. TCRdb ran MiXCR on the RT-PCR reads and lists one entry per CDR3 protein. The data contain some 230,000 distinct CDR3 sequences, 11% to 15% of them singletons. The clonotype originates from a human donor who was either an allogeneic HSCT recipient or a stem cell or donor lymphocyte infusion donor (not recorded which). It is not recorded whose cells these are; they may come from a transplant donor. Sequencing input: blood, either unsorted or a sorted T cell fraction (not recorded which). The chain joins TRBV12-5 to TRBJ1-1, with 7 bases identical to TRBD1. The CDR3 here is CASGPTPLDRPVNTEAFF. The CDR3 DNA reads as TGTGCTAGTGGTCCAACCCCACTGGACAGGCCCGTGAACACTGAAGCTTTCTTT.